What follows are 20 T cell receptor beta chains derived from one specimen sequenced in a study of blood T cell repertoires in COVID-19. The method was immunoSEQ multiplex PCR; TCRdb's version includes in-frame clones alone and lacks a portion of them. The table includes approximately 88,000 clones, around 80% detected once. Material for sequencing was peripheral blood. These receptor sequences come from a man between 45 and 60 years old who had recovered from COVID-19.

CDR3 residues: CASSFGSSGNTIYF. The DNA of the CDR3 is TGTGCCAGCAGCTTCGGGAGCTCTGGAAACACCATATATTTT. The rearrangement joins TRBV5-8 to TRBJ1-3; D ambiguous. This CDR3 is 14 amino acids long. Germline assignment: CDR1 SGHTS and CDR2 YDEGEE. V gave up 2 bases and J gave up 0 bases, with 6 bases separating them.

This clone appeared a single time. The chain is built from TRBV2 and TRBJ2-7; weak D call: TRBD1 (6 bases). CDR3 length: 14 residues. Deletions cut 6 bases from V and 0 bases from J, with 12 bases between. CDR1 and CDR2 from the germline V gene are SNHLY and FYNNEI. The CDR3 DNA reads as TGTGCCAGCAGGGCGGACAGTAGCTCCTACGAGCAGTACTTC. Its protein is CASRADSSSYEQYF.

J is TRBJ1-2 and V is TRBV6-5; 10 bases agree with TRBD1. The CDR3 has 13 residues. V lost 9 bases to trimming and J lost 4 bases; unmatched junction nucleotides: 5. Germline CDR1 is MNHEY and CDR2 is SVGAGI. CDR3 nucleotide sequence: TGTGCCAGTGGGACAGGGGTTGTCTATGGCTACACCTTC. This codes for CASGTGVVYGYTF.

J is TRBJ1-1 and V is TRBV5-6, with TRBD1 identical over 9 bases. This CDR3 spans 16 amino acids. Germline V gene lookup returns CDR1 SGHDT and CDR2 YYEEEE. V dropped 0 bases and J dropped 2; count of bases not matched to a gene: 5. CDR3 nucleotide sequence: TGTGCCAGCAGCTTGGACGGGACAGGGATAAACACTGAAGCTTTCTTT. Protein: CASSLDGTGINTEAFF.

The table lists this clone with a count of one. J is TRBJ1-1 and V is TRBV3-1 (or the pseudogene TRBV3-2); TRBD1 is a possible D gene (5 bases). CDR3 size: 15 residues. V was trimmed by 5 bases and J by 5 bases, leaving 18 bases between them. The germline gives CDR1 LGHDT, CDR2 YNNKEL (reference sequence). The CDR3, as DNA: TGTGCCAGCAGCTCCACCCTTGGGGGAGGTACTGAAGCTTTCTTT. Translation gives CASSSTLGGGTEAFF.

The J gene is TRBJ2-1, the V gene TRBV5-1; possible D gene TRBD1, 6 bases. This CDR3 comprises 13 residues. V dropped 4 bases and J dropped 9 bases, with 14 bases sitting between them. Germline CDR1 SGHRS, CDR2 YFSETQ. The DNA of the CDR3 is TGCGCCAGCAGCCCTACAGGGTCTCCTGAGCAGTTCTTC. Its translation is CASSPTGSPEQFF.

The chain is built from TRBV18 and TRBJ2-7; D is uncertain. V lost 3 bases, J lost 4 bases, and 13 bases lay in between. CDR1 is KGHSH, CDR2 LQKENI, per germline. This CDR3 has 14 amino acids. CDR3 amino acids: CASSPFQTRYEQYF. CDR3 in DNA: TGTGCCAGCTCACCGTTCCAAACCCGGTACGAGCAGTACTTC.

This clone was counted between two and nine times. The V gene is TRBV19, the J gene TRBJ1-1; 8 bases match TRBD1. The germline CDR1 and CDR2 sequences are LNHDA and SQIVND (reference sequence). This CDR3 region has 16 residues. Trimming took 5 bases from V and 0 from J; bases not matched to a gene: 8. The chain's CDR3 is CASSPHRGGLNTEAFF. The DNA for the CDR3 is TGTGCCAGTAGTCCCCACAGGGGGGGGTTGAACACTGAAGCTTTCTTT.

V gene TRBV7-8 combines with J gene TRBJ2-2, with 8 nucleotides matching TRBD1. This CDR3 has 15 residues. Germline assignment: CDR1 SGHVS and CDR2 FQNEAQ. V was clipped by 5 bases and J by 6 bases; unmatched bases: 8. CDR3 DNA: TGTGCCAGCAGCGCGCAGGGGGCGAGGTCCGGGGAGCTGTTTTTT. Encoded protein: CASSAQGARSGELFF.

The chain uses TRBV10-1 and TRBJ1-2, with 8 nucleotides matching TRBD1. V dropped 0 bases and J dropped 8; count of bases not matched to a gene: 2. This CDR3 has 13 amino acids. The V gene's germline CDR1 is WNHNN and CDR2 SYGVQD (reference sequence). Here the CDR3 reads CASSESRGQGYTF. In nucleotides, the CDR3 is TGCGCCAGCAGTGAGTCCAGGGGGCAAGGCTACACCTTC.

CDR3 coding DNA: TGTGCCAGCAGACTCCAGGGCGCCTACGAGCAGTACTTC. Amino acids: CASRLQGAYEQYF. V is TRBV3-1 (or the pseudogene TRBV3-2) and J is TRBJ2-7, with D perhaps TRBD1 (5 bases). This CDR3 has 13 residues. V was shortened by 6 bases and J by 2 bases, with 11 bases between the two germline ends. Germline values: CDR1 LGHDT, CDR2 YNNKEL (reference sequence).

This clone has a handful of counts. The chain links TRBV5-1 to TRBJ2-2; TRBD1 is a possible D gene (6 bases). Deletions cut 4 bases from V and 4 bases from J, with 17 bases between. CDR1 and CDR2 from the germline V gene are SGHRS and YFSETQ. The CDR3 contains 16 residues. The CDR3 bases are TGCGCCAGCAGCCGACAGGACAACCCCGGCACCGGGGAGCTGTTTTTT. It translates to CASSRQDNPGTGELFF.

The chain uses TRBV6-2 or TRBV6-3 and TRBJ2-3; tentatively, D is TRBD2 (6 bases). CDR3 length: 16 amino acids. V was cut by 2 bases and J by 4 bases, with 16 bases left in between. Germline lookup yields CDR1 MNHEY and CDR2 SVGEGT. As DNA, the CDR3 is TGTGCCAGCAGTTACGCGGGACTCTCACACCCAGATACGCAGTATTTT. Translated: CASSYAGLSHPDTQYF.

A note on this clone: The same CDR3 also results from other DNA sequences found in this sample. This chain joins TRBV13 and TRBJ2-7; D is ambiguous. This CDR3 has 12 amino acids. CDR1 and CDR2 (germline): PRHDT, FYEKMQ (reference sequence). Trimming took off 4 bases at V and 3 bases at J, with 7 bases between the two ends. DNA for the CDR3: TGTGCCAGCAGCTCCACCGGCTACGAGCAGTACTTC. Translated, it gives CASSSTGYEQYF. Combining the CDR3 with reference TRBV13 and TRBJ2-7 gives the whole variable domain AAGVIQSPRHLIKEKRETATLKCYPIPRHDTVYWYQQGPGQDPQFLISFYEKMQSDKGSIPDRFSAQQFSDYHSELNMSSLELGDSALYFCASSSTGYEQYFGPGTRLTVT.

V usage is TRBV10-2 and J usage is TRBJ2-7, with a tentative D call TRBD1 (5 bases). CDR1 and CDR2 (germline): WSHSY, SAAADI. The CDR3 spans 13 residues. Trimming stripped 7 bases from V and 7 bases from J, with 17 bases between. CDR3 sequence: CASTLGGRGEQYF. The CDR3 DNA follows: TGCGCCAGCACCCTTGGTGGTAGGGGTGAGCAGTACTTC.

This chain joins TRBV6-5 and TRBJ1-2, with 7 nucleotides matching TRBD1. The V and J ends lost 4 bases and 2 bases, in that order; junction bases with no gene match: 10. This CDR3 spans 16 amino acids. Looked up from germline, CDR1 is MNHEY and CDR2 is SVGAGI. The CDR3: CASSFEEKGANYGYTF. CDR3 nucleotides: TGTGCCAGCAGTTTTGAGGAAAAGGGGGCGAACTATGGCTACACCTTC.

This clone was seen a handful of times. The chain joins TRBV30 to TRBJ2-3, with D maybe TRBD2 (6 bases). V gave up 4 bases and J gave up 2 bases, with 10 bases separating them. Per germline, CDR1 GTSNPN and CDR2 SVGIG (reference sequence). This CDR3 has 13 amino acids. The CDR3 sequence is CAWNRLDTDTQYF. The CDR3 coding sequence is TGTGCCTGGAATCGACTAGACACAGATACGCAGTATTTT.

The chain joins TRBV7-3 to TRBJ2-2; 13 bases map to TRBD2. This CDR3 comprises 18 residues. V trimming: 4 bases; J trimming: 2 bases; junction bases outside the gene matches: 7. Germline V gene lookup returns CDR1 SGHTA and CDR2 FQGTGA. CDR3 DNA: TGTGCCAGCAGCTCGCGGACTAGCGGGGGAGCTAACACCGGGGAGCTGTTTTTT. Its translation: CASSSRTSGGANTGELFF.

The chain uses TRBV9 and TRBJ2-1, with 11 bases that match TRBD2. V lost 3 bases, J lost 7 bases, and 6 bases stayed unmatched. This CDR3 region has 15 residues. Per the germline V gene, CDR1 is SGDLS and CDR2 is YYNGEE. The CDR3 DNA sequence: TGTGCCAGCAGCGACGGGACTAGCGGTTTTAATGAGCAGTTCTTC. It encodes CASSDGTSGFNEQFF.

V gene TRBV27 combines with J gene TRBJ2-1; 7 bases fit TRBD1. This CDR3 contains 16 residues. Germline CDR1 and CDR2: MNHEY and SMNVEV (reference sequence). The V and J ends lost 4 bases and 7 bases, in that order; junction bases with no gene match: 13. The CDR3 reads CASSSLTGAQRNEQFF. The CDR3 bases are TGTGCCAGCAGTTCCCTCACAGGGGCCCAAAGAAATGAGCAGTTCTTC.